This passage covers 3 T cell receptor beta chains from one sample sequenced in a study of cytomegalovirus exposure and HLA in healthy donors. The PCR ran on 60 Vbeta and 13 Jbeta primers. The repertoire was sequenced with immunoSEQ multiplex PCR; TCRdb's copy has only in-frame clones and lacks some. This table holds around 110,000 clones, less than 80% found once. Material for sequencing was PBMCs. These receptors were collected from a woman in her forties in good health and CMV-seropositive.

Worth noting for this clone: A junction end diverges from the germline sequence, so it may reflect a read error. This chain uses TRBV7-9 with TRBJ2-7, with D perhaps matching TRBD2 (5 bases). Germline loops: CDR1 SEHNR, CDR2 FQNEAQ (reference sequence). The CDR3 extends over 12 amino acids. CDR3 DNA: TGTTCCAGCTCCCAGAGGGCGCACGAGCAGTACTTC. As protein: CSSSQRAHEQYF.

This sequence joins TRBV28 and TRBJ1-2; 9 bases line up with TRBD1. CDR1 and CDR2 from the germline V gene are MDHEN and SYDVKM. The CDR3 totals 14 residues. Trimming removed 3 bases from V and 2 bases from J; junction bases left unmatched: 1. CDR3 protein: CASSFGQGNYGYTF. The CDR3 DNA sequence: TGTGCCAGCAGTTTCGGACAGGGGAACTATGGCTACACCTTC.

The CDR3, as DNA: TGTGCCAGCAGCTCCCGTAGTTCCTACGAGCAGTACTTC. Its translation is CASSSRSSYEQYF. The gene calls are TRBV5-4 and TRBJ2-5, with D unresolved. TRBJ2-7 matches the DNA end more closely, so the J call is doubtful. CDR3 length equals 13 residues. Germline V gene lookup returns CDR1 SGHNT and CDR2 YYREEE (reference sequence).